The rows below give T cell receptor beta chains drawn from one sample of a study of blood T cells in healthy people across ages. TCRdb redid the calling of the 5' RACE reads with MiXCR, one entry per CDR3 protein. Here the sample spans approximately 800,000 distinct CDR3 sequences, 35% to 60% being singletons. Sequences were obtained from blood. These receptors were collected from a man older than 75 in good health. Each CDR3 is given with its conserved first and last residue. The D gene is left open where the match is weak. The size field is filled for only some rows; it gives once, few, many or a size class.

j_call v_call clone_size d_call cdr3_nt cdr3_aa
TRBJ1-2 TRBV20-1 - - TGCAGTGCTAGCAGGAATAGGGAAAATGGCTACACCTTC CSASRNRENGYTF
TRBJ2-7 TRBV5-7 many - TGTGCCAGCAGCTTGGTGTCCATCTACGAGCAGTACTTC CASSLVSIYEQYF
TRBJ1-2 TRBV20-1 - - TGCAGTGCTAGAGAGTCAGCGCGTCAGAGCTATGGCTACACCTTC CSARESARQSYGYTF
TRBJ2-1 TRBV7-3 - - TGTGCCAGCAGCGCATCCAACAGCGGTGAGCAGTTCTTC CASSASNSGEQFF
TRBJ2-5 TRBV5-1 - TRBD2 TGCGCCAGCAAGGGGAGACTAGCGGAAGAGACCCAGTACTTC CASKGRLAEETQYF
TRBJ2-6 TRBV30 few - TGTGCCTGGAACCGCGGGGGGGCCAACGTCCTGACTTTC CAWNRGGANVLTF
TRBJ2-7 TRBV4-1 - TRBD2 TGCGCCAGCAGCCAAGATGTCCTAGCGGGAGGCCATTACAATGAGCAGTACTTC CASSQDVLAGGHYNEQYF
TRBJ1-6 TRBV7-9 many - TGTGCCAGCAGCTTCGCTTTCGGGGGGCGCGCCTATAATTCACCCCTCCACTTT CASSFAFGGRAYNSPLHF
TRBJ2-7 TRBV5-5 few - TGTGCCAGCAGCGTGAGGGTAGGCCCCTACGAGCAGTACTTC CASSVRVGPYEQYF
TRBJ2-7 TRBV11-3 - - TGTACCAGCAGCTCCTCTGCAGGGGTGACGAGCGAGCAGTACTTC CTSSSSAGVTSEQYF
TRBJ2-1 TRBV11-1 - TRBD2 TGTGCCAGCAGCCCTACCGGGCGGGAGTGGGCCAATGAGCAGTTCTTC CASSPTGREWANEQFF
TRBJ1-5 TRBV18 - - TGTGCCAGCTCCCTTCAGATTAATCAGCCTCAGCATTTT CASSLQINQPQHF
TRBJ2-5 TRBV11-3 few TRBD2 TGTGCCAGCAGTAGGAGGACTAGCGGCCAAGAGACCCAGTACTTC CASSRRTSGQETQYF
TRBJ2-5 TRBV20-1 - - TGCAGTGCGATTGACAGGTTGGGGGTTACTCAAGAGACCCAGTACTTC CSAIDRLGVTQETQYF
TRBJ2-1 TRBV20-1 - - TGCAGTGCTAGAGACATGAAGAATGAGCAGTTCTTC CSARDMKNEQFF
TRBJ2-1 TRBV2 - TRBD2 TGTGCCAGCAGTCACCTTGGGAGCGGGGGATACAATGAGCAGTTCTTC CASSHLGSGGYNEQFF
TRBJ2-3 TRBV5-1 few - TGCGCCAGCAGCCCCCCGGGGCGGGATGCAGATACGCAGTATTTT CASSPPGRDADTQYF